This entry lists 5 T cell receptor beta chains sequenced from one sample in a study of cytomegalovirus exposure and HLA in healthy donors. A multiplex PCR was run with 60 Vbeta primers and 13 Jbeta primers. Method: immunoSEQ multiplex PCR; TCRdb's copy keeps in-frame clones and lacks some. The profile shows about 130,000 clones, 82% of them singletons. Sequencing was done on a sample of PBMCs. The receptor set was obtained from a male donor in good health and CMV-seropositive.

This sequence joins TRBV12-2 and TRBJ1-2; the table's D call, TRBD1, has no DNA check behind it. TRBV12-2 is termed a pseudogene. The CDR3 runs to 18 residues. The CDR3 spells CASRFRIRDTKPNYGYTF. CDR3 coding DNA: TGTGCAAGTCGCTTCCGAATCCGGGACACCAAACCAAACTATGGCTACACCTTC.

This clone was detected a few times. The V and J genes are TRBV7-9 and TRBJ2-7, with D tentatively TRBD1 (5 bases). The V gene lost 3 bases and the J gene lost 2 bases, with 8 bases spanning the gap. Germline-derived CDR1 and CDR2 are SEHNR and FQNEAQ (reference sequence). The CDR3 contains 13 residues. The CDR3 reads CASSLSGPYEQYF. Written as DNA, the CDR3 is TGTGCCAGCAGCTTGTCAGGGCCCTACGAGCAGTACTTC. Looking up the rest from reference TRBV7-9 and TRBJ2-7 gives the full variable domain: DTGVSQNPRHKITKRGQNVTFRCDPISEHNRLYWYRQTLGQGPEFLTYFQNEAQLEKSRLLSDRFSAERPKGSFSTLEIQRTEQGDSAMYLCASSLSGPYEQYFGPGTRLTVT.

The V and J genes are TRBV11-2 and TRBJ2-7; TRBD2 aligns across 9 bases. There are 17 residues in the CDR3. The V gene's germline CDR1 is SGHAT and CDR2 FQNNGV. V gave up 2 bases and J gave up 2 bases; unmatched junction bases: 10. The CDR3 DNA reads TGTGCCAGCAGCTTAAGGAGTTGGCTAGCGGGGACCTACGAGCAGTACTTC. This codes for CASSLRSWLAGTYEQYF.

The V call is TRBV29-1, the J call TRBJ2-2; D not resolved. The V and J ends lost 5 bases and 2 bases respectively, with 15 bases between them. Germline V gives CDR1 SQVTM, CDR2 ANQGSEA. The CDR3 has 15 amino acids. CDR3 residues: CSVLTAHTNTGELFF. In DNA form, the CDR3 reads TGCAGCGTTTTAACAGCCCATACTAACACCGGGGAGCTGTTTTTT.

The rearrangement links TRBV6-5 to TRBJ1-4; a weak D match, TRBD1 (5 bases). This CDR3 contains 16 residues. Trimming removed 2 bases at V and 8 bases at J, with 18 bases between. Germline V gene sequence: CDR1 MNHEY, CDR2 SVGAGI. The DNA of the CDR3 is TGTGCCAGCAGTTACGCCCCTCCACCAAGGGGAGAAAAACTGTTTTTT. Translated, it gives CASSYAPPPRGEKLFF.